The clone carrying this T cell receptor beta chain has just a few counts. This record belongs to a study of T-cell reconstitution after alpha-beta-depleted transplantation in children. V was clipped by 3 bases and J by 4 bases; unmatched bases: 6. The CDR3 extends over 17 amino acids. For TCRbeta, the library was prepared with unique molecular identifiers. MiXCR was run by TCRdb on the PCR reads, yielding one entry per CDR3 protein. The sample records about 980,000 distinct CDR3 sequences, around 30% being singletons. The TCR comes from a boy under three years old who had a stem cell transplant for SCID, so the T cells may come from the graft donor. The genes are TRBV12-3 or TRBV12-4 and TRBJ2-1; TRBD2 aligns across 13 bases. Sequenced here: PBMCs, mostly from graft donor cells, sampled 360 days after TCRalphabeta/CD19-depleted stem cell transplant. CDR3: CASSLGRLAGGYNEQFF. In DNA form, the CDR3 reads TGTGCCAGCAGTTTGGGCCGACTAGCGGGGGGATACAATGAGCAGTTCTTC.